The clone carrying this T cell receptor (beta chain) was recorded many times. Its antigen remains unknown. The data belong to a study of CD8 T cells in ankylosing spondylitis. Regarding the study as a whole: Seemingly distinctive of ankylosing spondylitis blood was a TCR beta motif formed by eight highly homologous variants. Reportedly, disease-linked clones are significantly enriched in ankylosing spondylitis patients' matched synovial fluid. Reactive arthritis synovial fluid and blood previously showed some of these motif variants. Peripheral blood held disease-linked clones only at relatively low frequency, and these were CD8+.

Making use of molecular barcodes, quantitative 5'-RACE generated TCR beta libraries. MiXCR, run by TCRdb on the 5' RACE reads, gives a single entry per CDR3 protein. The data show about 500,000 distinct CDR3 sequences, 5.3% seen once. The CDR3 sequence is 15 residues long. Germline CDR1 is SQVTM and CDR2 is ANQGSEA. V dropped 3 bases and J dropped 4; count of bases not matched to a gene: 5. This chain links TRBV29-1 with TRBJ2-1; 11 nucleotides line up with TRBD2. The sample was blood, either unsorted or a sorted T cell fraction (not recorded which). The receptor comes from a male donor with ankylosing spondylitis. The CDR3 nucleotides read TGCAGCGTTGAGACGGGACTAGCGGCATACAATGAGCAGTTCTTC. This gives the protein CSVETGLAAYNEQFF.